Listed below are T cell receptor beta chains from one sample, sequenced in a study of blood T cell repertoires in COVID-19. Using immunoSEQ multiplex PCR, the repertoire was profiled, and TCRdb retains in-frame clones only, with some absent. In the table there are fewer than 130,000 clones, less than 85% of which are singletons. The sample consisted of peripheral blood. Source of these receptors: a woman of 80 years or more with acute or convalescent COVID-19. Both conserved end residues are part of each CDR3. Each record gives: V gene, J gene, CDR3 protein.

TRBV4-1	TRBJ2-1	CASSQRVSNEQFF
TRBV30	TRBJ1-3	CACRKGRAGNTIYF
TRBV12-3/TRBV12-4	TRBJ1-1	CASSLVDTEAFF
TRBV30	TRBJ1-6	CAWSVQHAGPLF
TRBV6-5	TRBJ1-5	CASSLQGGGIGPQHF
TRBV5-1	TRBJ2-1	CASSSFGSSGRGDSYNEQFF
TRBV19	TRBJ2-1	CASGAGGGYNEQFF
TRBV20-1	TRBJ1-2	CSAEEFGYTF
TRBV2	TRBJ2-7	CASSPDRTSYEQYF
TRBV5-1	TRBJ2-1	CASGDYGGAALNEQFF
TRBV29-1	TRBJ1-2	CSVAVQGYGYTF
TRBV7-8	TRBJ1-1	CASSLAARGTEAFF
TRBV6-1	TRBJ1-5	CASSEHSSNQPQHF
TRBV4-3	TRBJ2-1	CASSQDSVPPRFF
TRBV3-1/TRBV3-2	TRBJ2-7	CASSQARTGAYEQYF
TRBV19	TRBJ2-3	CASSIDRTSGPPHNTQYF
TRBV12-3/TRBV12-4	TRBJ1-6	CASSGQGLSPLHF